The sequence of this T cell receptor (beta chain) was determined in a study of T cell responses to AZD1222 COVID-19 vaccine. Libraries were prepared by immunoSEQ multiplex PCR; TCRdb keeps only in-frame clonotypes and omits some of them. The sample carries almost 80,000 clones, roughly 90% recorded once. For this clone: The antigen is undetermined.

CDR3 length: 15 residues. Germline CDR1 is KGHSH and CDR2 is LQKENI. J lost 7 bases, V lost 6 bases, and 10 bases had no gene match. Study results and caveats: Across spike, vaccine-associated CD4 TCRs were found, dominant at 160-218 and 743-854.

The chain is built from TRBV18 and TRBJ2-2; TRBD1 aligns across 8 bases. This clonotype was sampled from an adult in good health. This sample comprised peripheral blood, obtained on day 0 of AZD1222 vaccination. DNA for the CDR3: TGTGCCAGCTCTCCGGACAGGGCTGATCGCGGGGAGCTGTTTTTT. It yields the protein CASSPDRADRGELFF.